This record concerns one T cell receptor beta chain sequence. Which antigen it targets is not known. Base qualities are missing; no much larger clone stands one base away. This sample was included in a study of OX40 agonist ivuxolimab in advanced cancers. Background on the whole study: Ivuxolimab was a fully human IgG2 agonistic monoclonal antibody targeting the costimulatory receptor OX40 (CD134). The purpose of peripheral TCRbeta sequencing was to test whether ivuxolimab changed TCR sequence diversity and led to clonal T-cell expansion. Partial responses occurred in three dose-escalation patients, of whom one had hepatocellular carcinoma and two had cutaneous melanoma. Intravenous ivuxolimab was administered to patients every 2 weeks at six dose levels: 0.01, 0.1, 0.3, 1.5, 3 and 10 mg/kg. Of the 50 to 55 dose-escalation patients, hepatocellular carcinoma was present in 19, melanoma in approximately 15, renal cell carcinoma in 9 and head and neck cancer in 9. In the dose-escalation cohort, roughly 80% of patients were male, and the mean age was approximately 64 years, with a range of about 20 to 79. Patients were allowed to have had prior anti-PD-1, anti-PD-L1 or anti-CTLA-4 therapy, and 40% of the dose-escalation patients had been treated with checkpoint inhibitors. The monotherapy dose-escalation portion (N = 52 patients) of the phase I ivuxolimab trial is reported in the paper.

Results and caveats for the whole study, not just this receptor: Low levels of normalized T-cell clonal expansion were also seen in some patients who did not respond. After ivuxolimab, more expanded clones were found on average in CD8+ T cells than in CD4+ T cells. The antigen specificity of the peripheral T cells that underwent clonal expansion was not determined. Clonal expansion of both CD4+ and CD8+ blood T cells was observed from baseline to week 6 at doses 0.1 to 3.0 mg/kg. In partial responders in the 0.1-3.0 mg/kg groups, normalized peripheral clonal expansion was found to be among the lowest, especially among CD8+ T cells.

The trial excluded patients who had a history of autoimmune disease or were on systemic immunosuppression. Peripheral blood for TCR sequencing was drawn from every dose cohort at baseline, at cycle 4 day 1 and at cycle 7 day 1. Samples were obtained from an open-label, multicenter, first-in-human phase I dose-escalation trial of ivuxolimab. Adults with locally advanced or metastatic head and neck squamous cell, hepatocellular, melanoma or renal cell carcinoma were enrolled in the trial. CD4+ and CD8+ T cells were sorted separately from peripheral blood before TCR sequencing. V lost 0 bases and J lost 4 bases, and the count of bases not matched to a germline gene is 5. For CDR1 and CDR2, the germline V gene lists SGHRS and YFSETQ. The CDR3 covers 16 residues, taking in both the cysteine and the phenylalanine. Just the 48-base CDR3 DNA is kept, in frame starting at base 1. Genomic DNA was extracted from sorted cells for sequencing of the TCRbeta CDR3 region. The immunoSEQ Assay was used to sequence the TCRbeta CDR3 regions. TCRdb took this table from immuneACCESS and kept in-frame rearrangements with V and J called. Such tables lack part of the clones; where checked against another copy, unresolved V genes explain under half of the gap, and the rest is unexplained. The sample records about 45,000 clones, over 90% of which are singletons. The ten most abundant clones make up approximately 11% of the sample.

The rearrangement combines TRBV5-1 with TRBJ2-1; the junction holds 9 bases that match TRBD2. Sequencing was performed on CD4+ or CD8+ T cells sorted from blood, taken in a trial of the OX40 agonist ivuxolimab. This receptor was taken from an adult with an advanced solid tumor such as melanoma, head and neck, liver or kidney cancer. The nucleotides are TGCGCCAGCAGCTTGGAACCTAGCGGGGTATACAATGAGCAGTTCTTC. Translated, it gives CASSLEPSGVYNEQFF.